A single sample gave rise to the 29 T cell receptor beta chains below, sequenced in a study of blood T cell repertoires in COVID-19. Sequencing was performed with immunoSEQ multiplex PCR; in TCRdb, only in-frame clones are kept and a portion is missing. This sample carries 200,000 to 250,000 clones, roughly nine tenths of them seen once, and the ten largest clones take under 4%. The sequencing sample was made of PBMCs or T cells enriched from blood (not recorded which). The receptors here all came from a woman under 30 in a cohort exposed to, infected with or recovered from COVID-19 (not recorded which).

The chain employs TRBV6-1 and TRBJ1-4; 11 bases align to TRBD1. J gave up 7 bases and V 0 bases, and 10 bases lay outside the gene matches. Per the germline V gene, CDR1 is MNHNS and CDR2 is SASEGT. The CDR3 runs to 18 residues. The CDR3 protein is CASSEAPSTGTGGEKLFF. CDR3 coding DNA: TGTGCCAGCAGTGAAGCCCCGAGCACCGGGACAGGGGGTGAAAAACTGTTTTTT.

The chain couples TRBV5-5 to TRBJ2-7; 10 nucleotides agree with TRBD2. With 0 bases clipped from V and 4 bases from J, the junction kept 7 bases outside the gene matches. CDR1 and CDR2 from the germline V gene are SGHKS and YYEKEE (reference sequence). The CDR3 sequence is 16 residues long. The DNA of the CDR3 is TGTGCCAGCAGCTTGGCTGTTAGCGGGAGGATATACGAGCAGTACTTC. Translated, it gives CASSLAVSGRIYEQYF.

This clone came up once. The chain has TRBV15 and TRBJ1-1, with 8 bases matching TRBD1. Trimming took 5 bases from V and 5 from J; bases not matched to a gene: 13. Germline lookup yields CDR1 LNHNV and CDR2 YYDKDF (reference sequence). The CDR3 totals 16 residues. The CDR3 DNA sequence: TGTGCCACCAGCGCACCCTGGCAGGGGGCGCTTACTGAAGCTTTCTTT. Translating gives CATSAPWQGALTEAFF.

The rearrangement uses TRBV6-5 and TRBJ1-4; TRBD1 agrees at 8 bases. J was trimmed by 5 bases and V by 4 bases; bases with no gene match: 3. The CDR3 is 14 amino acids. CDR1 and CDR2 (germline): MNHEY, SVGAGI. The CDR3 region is CASSSWTGNEKLFF. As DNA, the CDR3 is TGTGCCAGCAGTTCCTGGACAGGGAATGAAAAACTGTTTTTT.

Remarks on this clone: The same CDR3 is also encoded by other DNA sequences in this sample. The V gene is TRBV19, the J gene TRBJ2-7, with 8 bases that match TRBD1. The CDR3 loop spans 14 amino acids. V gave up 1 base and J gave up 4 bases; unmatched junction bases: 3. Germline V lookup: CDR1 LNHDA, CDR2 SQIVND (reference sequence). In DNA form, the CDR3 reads TGTGCCAGTAGTATAGGGACAGGGAGTTACGAGCAGTACTTC. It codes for CASSIGTGSYEQYF.

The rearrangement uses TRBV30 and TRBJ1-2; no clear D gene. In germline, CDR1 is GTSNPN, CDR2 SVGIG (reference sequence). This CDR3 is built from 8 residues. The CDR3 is CVVYGYTF. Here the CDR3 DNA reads TGTGTCGTCTATGGCTACACCTTC. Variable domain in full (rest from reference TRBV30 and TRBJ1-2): SQTIHQWPATLVQPVGSPLSLECTVEGTSNPNLYWYRQAAGRGLQLLFYSVGIGQISSEVPQNLSASRPQDRQFILSSKKLLLSDSGFYLCVVYGYTFGSGTRLTVV.

The CDR3 reads CASSLDPGWTEAFF. The CDR3 bases are TGTGCCAGCAGCTTGGACCCGGGGTGGACTGAAGCTTTCTTT. The chain has TRBV5-4 and TRBJ1-1; the D is unclear. Germline V CDR1 and CDR2: SGHNT, YYREEE (reference sequence). Deletions cut 0 bases from V and 5 bases from J, with 11 bases between. This CDR3 contains 14 residues.

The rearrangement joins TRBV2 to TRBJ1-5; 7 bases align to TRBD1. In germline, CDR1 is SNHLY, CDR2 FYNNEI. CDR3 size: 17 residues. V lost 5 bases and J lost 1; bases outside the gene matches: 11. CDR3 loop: CASSYTTDRVSNQPQHF. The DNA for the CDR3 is TGTGCCAGCAGTTATACGACCGACAGGGTAAGCAATCAGCCCCAGCATTTT.

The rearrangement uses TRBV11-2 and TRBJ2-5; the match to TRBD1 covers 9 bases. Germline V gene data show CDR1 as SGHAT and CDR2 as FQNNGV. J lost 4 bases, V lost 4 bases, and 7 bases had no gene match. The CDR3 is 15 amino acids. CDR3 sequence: CASSSSGQGRETQYF. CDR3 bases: TGTGCCAGCAGCTCCTCGGGACAGGGTCGAGAGACCCAGTACTTC.

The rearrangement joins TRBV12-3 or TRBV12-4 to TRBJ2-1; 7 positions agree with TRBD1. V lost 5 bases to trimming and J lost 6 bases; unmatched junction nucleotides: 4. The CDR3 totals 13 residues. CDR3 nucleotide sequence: TGTGCCAGCAGTACAAACAGGGGCAATGAGCAGTTCTTC. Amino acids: CASSTNRGNEQFF.

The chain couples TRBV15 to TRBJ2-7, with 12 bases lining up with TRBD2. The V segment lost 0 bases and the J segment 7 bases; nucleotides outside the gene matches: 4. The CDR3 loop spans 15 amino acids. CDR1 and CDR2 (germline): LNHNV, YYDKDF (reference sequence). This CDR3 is CATSRDRLAGVEQYF. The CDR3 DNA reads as TGTGCCACCAGCAGAGATAGACTAGCGGGAGTTGAGCAGTACTTC.

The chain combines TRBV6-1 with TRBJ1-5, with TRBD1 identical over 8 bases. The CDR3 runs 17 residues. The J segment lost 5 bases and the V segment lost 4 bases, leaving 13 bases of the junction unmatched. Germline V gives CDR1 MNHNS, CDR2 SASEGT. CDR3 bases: TGTGCCAGCAGTGGTCGACATGGGACAGGCAGTTATCAGCCCCAGCATTTT. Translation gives CASSGRHGTGSYQPQHF.

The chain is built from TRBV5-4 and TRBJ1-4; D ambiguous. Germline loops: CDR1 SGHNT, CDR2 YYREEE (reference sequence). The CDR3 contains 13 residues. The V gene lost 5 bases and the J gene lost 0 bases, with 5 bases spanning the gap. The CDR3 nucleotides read TGTGCCAGCAGTCAGGCAACTAATGAAAAACTGTTTTTT. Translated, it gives CASSQATNEKLFF.

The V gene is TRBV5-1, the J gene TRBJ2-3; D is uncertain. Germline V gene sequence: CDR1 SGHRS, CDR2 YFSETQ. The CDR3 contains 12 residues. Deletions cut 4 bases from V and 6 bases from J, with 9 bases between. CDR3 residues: CASSVLSDTQYF. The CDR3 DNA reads TGCGCCAGCAGCGTCCTAAGTGATACGCAGTATTTT.

CDR3 nucleotide sequence: TGTGCCAGCACCCCGGGAGTCCCTTCGCTGTACGAGCAGTACTTC. Translation: CASTPGVPSLYEQYF. J is TRBJ2-7 and V is TRBV11-3; possible D gene TRBD2, 6 bases. Germline CDR1 and CDR2: SGHNT and YENEEA. The CDR3 extends over 15 amino acids. The V gene lost 7 bases and the J gene lost 4 bases, with 20 bases spanning the gap.

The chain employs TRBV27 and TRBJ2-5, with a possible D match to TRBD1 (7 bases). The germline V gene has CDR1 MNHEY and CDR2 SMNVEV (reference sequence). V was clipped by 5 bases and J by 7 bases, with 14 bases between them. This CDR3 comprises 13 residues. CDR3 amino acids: CASSIDREATQYF. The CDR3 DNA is TGTGCCAGCAGTATAGACAGGGAGGCGACCCAGTACTTC.

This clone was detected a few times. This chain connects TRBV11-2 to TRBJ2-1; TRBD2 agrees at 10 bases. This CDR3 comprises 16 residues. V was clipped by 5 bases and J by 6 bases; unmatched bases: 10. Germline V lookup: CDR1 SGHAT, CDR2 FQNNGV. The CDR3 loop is CASSPNSGTSANEQFF. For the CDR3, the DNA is TGTGCCAGCAGCCCCAACTCAGGGACTAGCGCCAATGAGCAGTTCTTC. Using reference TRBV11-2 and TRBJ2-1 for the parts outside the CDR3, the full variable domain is EAGVAQSPRYKIIEKRQSVAFWCNPISGHATLYWYQQILGQGPKLLIQFQNNGVVDDSQLPKDRFSAERLKGVDSTLKIQPAKLEDSAVYLCASSPNSGTSANEQFFGPGTRLTVL.

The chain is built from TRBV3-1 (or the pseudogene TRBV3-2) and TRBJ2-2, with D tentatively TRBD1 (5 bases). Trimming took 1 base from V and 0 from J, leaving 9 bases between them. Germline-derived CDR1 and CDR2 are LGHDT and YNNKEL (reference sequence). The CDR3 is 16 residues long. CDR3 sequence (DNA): TGTGCCAGCAGCCAAGTTCGGACAACGAACACCGGGGAGCTGTTTTTT. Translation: CASSQVRTTNTGELFF.

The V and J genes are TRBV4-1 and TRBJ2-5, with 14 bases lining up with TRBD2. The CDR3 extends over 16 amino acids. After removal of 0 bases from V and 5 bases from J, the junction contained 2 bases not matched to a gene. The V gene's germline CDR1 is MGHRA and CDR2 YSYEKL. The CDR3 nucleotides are TGCGCCAGCAGCCAAGATGGGACTAGCGGGAGTGAGACCCAGTACTTC. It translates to CASSQDGTSGSETQYF.

The CDR3 reads CASSSLGGNTGELFF. The DNA of the CDR3 is TGTGCCAGCAGCTCACTCGGGGGTAACACCGGGGAGCTGTTTTTT. This chain uses TRBV5-6 with TRBJ2-2; possibly TRBD2 for D (6 bases). Germline V gene sequence: CDR1 SGHDT, CDR2 YYEEEE. This CDR3 has 15 residues. Between the trimmed V and J ends, which lost 3 bases and 2 bases, there was a span of 11 bases.

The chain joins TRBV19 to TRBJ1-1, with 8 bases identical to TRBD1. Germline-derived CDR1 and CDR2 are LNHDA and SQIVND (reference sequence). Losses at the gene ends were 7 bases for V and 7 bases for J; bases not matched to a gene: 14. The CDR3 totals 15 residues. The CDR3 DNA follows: TGTGCCAGTACCGATAATAGGAGACAGGGGCTTGAAGCTTTCTTT. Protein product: CASTDNRRQGLEAFF.

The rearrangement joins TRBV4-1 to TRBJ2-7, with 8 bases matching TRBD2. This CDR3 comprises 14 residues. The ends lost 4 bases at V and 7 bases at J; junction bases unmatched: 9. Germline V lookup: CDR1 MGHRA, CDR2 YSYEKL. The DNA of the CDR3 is TGCGCCAGCAGCCGGCTCGGGGGGGGCGGAGAGCAGTACTTC. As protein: CASSRLGGGGEQYF.

The CDR3 sequence is CASSFGSTEAFF. In DNA, the CDR3 is TGTGCCAGCAGTTTTGGGAGTACTGAAGCTTTCTTT. The chain carries TRBV12-3 or TRBV12-4 and TRBJ1-1; unclear D gene. Trimming stripped 3 bases from V and 5 bases from J, with 7 bases between. This CDR3 comprises 12 residues.

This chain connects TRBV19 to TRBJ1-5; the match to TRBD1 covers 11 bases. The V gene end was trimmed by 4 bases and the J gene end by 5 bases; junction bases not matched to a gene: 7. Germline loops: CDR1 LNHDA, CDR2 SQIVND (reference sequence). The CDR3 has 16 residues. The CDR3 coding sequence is TGTGCCAGTAGTACCCGGGACAGGGGGGATGATCAGCCCCAGCATTTT. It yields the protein CASSTRDRGDDQPQHF.

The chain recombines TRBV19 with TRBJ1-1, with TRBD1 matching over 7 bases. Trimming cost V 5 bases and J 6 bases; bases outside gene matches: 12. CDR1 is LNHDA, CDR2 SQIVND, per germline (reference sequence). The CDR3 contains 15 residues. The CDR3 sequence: CASSLQTGVGAEAFF. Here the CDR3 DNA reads TGTGCCAGTAGTCTCCAAACAGGGGTGGGCGCTGAAGCTTTCTTT.

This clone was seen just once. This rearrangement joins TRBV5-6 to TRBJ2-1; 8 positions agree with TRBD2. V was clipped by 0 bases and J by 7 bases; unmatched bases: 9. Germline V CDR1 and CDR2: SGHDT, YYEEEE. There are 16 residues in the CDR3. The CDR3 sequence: CASSLGGVAGLNEQFF. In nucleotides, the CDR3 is TGTGCCAGCAGCTTGGGCGGGGTAGCGGGATTGAATGAGCAGTTCTTC.

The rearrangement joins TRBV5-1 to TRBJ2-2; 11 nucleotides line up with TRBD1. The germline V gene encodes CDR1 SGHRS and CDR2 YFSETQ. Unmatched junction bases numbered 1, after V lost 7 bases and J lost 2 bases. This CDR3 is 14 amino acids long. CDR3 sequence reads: CASGTGGNTGELFF. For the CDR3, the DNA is TGCGCCAGCGGGACAGGGGGAAACACCGGGGAGCTGTTTTTT. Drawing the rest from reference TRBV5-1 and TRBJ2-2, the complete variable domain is KAGVTQTPRYLIKTRGQQVTLSCSPISGHRSVSWYQQTPGQGLQFLFEYFSETQRNKGNFPGRFSGRQFSNSRSEMNVSTLELGDSALYLCASGTGGNTGELFFGEGSRLTVL.

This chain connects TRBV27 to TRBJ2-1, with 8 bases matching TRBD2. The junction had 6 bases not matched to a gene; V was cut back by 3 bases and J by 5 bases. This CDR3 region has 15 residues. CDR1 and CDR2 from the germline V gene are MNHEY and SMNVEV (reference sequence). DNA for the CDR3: TGTGCCAGCAGTTTGTCACTAGCGGATGACAATGAGCAGTTCTTC. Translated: CASSLSLADDNEQFF.

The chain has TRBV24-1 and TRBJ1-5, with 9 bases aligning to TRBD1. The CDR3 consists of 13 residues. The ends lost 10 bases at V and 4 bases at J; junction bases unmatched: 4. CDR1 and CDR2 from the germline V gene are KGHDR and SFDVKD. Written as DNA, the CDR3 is TGTGCCACGGACAGGGGACCAAATCAGCCCCAGCATTTT. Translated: CATDRGPNQPQHF.